The 26 T cell receptor beta chains in this list originate from one sample, sequenced in a study of blood T cell repertoires in COVID-19. Sequencing was performed with immunoSEQ multiplex PCR; in TCRdb, only in-frame clones are kept and a portion is missing. The data contain about 57,000 clones, about 90% of them singletons. The sequenced material came from peripheral blood. All receptors derive from a man aged 55 to 70 with acute or convalescent COVID-19.

The V gene is TRBV11-3, the J gene TRBJ2-6; D unresolved. Trimming cost V 5 bases and J 3 bases, with 8 bases left between them. Germline assignment: CDR1 SGHNT and CDR2 YENEEA. The CDR3 consists of 14 residues. The CDR3 is CASSTVGGANVLTF. In DNA, the CDR3 is TGTGCCAGCAGCACCGTCGGTGGGGCCAACGTCCTGACTTTC.

The rearrangement links TRBV6-1 to TRBJ2-7; unclear D gene. CDR3 length: 13 residues. CDR1 is MNHNS and CDR2 is SASEGT in the germline V gene. Trimming took off 0 bases at V and 4 bases at J, with 7 bases between the two ends. This CDR3 reads CASSEAMSYEQYF. CDR3 nucleotide sequence: TGTGCCAGCAGTGAAGCTATGTCTTACGAGCAGTACTTC.

The chain joins TRBV30 to TRBJ2-7, with 7 bases that match TRBD1. Germline loops: CDR1 GTSNPN, CDR2 SVGIG (reference sequence). V gave up 2 bases and J gave up 0 bases; unmatched junction bases: 4. The CDR3 is 14 amino acids. DNA of the CDR3: TGTGCCTGGAGTACGTCAGGGGGCTCCTACGAGCAGTACTTC. Its translation: CAWSTSGGSYEQYF.

This clone was detected only once. CDR3 residues: CASSLGQQNEKLFF. CDR3 nucleotide sequence: TGTGCCAGCAGCTTAGGACAGCAGAATGAAAAACTGTTTTTT. The genes are TRBV11-2 and TRBJ1-4, with D tentatively TRBD1 (5 bases). Trimming removed 1 base from V and 5 bases from J, with 8 bases in between. Germline assignment: CDR1 SGHAT and CDR2 FQNNGV. This CDR3 comprises 14 residues.

This CDR3 reads CASSKNAYWGAGRETQYF. The DNA for the CDR3 is TGTGCCAGCAGCAAAAATGCTTATTGGGGAGCGGGTCGAGAGACCCAGTACTTC. The chain joins TRBV21-1 to TRBJ2-5; TRBD2 reflects the table's D call only, with no check against the DNA. TRBV21-1 is shown as a pseudogene. This CDR3 contains 18 residues.

This clone was counted a few times. CDR3 sequence (DNA): TGCAGCGCCGACGGGGTTACGGATAGCAATCAGCCCCAGCATTTT. Its translation is CSADGVTDSNQPQHF. This rearrangement joins TRBV29-1 to TRBJ1-5; no definite D call. V lost 7 bases to trimming and J lost 0 bases, with 16 bases between them. CDR1 is SQVTM and CDR2 is ANQGSEA in the germline V gene. There are 15 residues in the CDR3. The variable domain in full, with the rest retrieved from reference TRBV29-1 and TRBJ1-5, is SAVISQKPSRDICQRGTSLTIQCQVDSQVTMMFWYRQQPGQSLTLIATANQGSEATYESGFVIDKFPISRPNLTFSTLTVSNMSPEDSSIYLCSADGVTDSNQPQHFGDGTRLSIL.

This chain connects TRBV9 to TRBJ2-1; 10 nucleotides line up with TRBD2. This CDR3 region has 20 residues. Germline V gene data show CDR1 as SGDLS and CDR2 as YYNGEE. The J segment lost 5 bases and the V segment lost 4 bases, leaving 21 bases of the junction unmatched. The CDR3 nucleotides read TGTGCCAGCAGCACCAAAAGGTGGGCTAGCGGGAGTATAACCGACAATGAGCAGTTCTTC. The encoded protein is CASSTKRWASGSITDNEQFF.

The chain recombines TRBV19 with TRBJ1-2; 10 nucleotides match TRBD1. The CDR3 is made up of 15 amino acids. Unmatched junction bases numbered 10, after V lost 4 bases and J lost 8 bases. The germline CDR1 and CDR2 sequences are LNHDA and SQIVND (reference sequence). The CDR3 here is CASSTDRGTLEGYTF. In DNA, the CDR3 is TGTGCCAGTAGTACGGACAGGGGGACCCTGGAAGGCTACACCTTC.

V usage is TRBV19 and J usage is TRBJ2-1, with TRBD1 as a possible D gene (5 bases). This CDR3 comprises 14 residues. Germline V gene data show CDR1 as LNHDA and CDR2 as SQIVND (reference sequence). V was clipped by 6 bases and J by 5 bases, with 14 bases between them. CDR3 sequence: CASRGAGPHNEQFF. The CDR3, as DNA: TGTGCCAGTAGAGGGGCAGGGCCCCACAATGAGCAGTTCTTC.

The V gene is TRBV27, the J gene TRBJ1-2, with TRBD1 identical over 9 bases. The trim removed 6 bases at V and 8 bases at J, leaving 16 bases unmatched. Germline CDR1 reads MNHEY; CDR2 reads SMNVEV (reference sequence). This CDR3 is 16 amino acids long. The CDR3 here is CASRFRGDRESGGYTF. The CDR3 DNA reads TGTGCCAGCAGATTTAGAGGGGACAGGGAGTCCGGCGGCTACACCTTC.

The CDR3 DNA follows: TGTGCCAGCAGCGTTAGGGGTAGTAGAGGCACTGAAGCTTTCTTT. As protein: CASSVRGSRGTEAFF. V gene TRBV9 combines with J gene TRBJ1-1, with D possibly TRBD1 on 5 matching bases. The CDR3 is 15 residues long. Germline V gives CDR1 SGDLS, CDR2 YYNGEE. V was cut by 2 bases and J by 4 bases, with 15 bases left in between.

This clone was counted once. In DNA form, the CDR3 reads TGTGCCAGCTCACGACAGGGCGGCAGATCCTACGAGCAGTACTTC. It specifies CASSRQGGRSYEQYF. V and J are TRBV18 and TRBJ2-7, with 7 bases aligning to TRBD1. The CDR3 totals 15 residues. The trim removed 4 bases at V and 1 base at J, leaving 7 bases unmatched. The germline CDR1 and CDR2 sequences are KGHSH and LQKENI.

This chain links TRBV5-1 with TRBJ2-7; D ambiguous. The CDR3 loop spans 14 amino acids. The V end was cut by 0 bases, the J end by 3 bases, with 10 bases between. Germline V gene lookup returns CDR1 SGHRS and CDR2 YFSETQ. The CDR3 here is CASSLARLNYEQYF. The CDR3 DNA is TGCGCCAGCAGCTTGGCGAGATTGAACTACGAGCAGTACTTC.

The table lists this clone with a count of one. The rearrangement uses TRBV11-3 and TRBJ2-3, with a possible D match to TRBD2 (6 bases). V lost 3 bases and J lost 2, with 18 bases in between. This CDR3 is built from 17 residues. Germline V gene lookup returns CDR1 SGHNT and CDR2 YENEEA. CDR3 loop: CASSFPYWDSNTDTQYF. The CDR3 DNA is TGTGCCAGCAGCTTCCCTTATTGGGACTCAAACACAGATACGCAGTATTTT.

The sample holds one count of this clone. This chain uses TRBV7-3 with TRBJ2-3, with a tentative D call TRBD2 (6 bases). V was pared by 5 bases and J by 1 base, with 13 bases between. There are 15 residues in the CDR3. Germline V gene lookup returns CDR1 SGHTA and CDR2 FQGTGA. The CDR3 bases are TGTGCCAGCAGCGCCCTGCCGGGGGGCACAGATACGCAGTATTTT. Translation: CASSALPGGTDTQYF.

This chain uses TRBV6-1 with TRBJ2-2; D is uncertain. Trimming shortened V by 3 bases and J by 8 bases, and 4 bases separated the two germline ends. Germline CDR1 reads MNHNS; CDR2 reads SASEGT. The CDR3 runs to 11 residues. The chain's CDR3 is CASSDMGELFF. CDR3 nucleotides: TGTGCCAGCAGTGATATGGGGGAGCTGTTTTTT.

This chain connects TRBV2 to TRBJ2-7, with TRBD1 matching over 8 bases. The germline gives CDR1 SNHLY, CDR2 FYNNEI. The CDR3 loop spans 13 amino acids. The junction had 2 bases not matched to a gene; V was cut back by 4 bases and J by 3 bases. As DNA, the CDR3 is TGTGCCAGCAGTGTAGGACAGGGCTACGAGCAGTACTTC. It encodes CASSVGQGYEQYF.

The chain employs TRBV19 and TRBJ2-3; D is unclear. CDR1 and CDR2 (germline): LNHDA, SQIVND (reference sequence). Trimming removed 3 bases from V and 0 bases from J, with 10 bases in between. The CDR3 sequence is 15 residues long. The CDR3 protein is CASSIGRLSTDTQYF. The CDR3 DNA sequence: TGTGCCAGTAGTATTGGCAGGCTAAGCACAGATACGCAGTATTTT.

The chain is built from TRBV11-3 and TRBJ1-6; 8 nucleotides match TRBD1. V was clipped by 6 bases and J by 15 bases; unmatched bases: 10. Per the germline V gene, CDR1 is SGHNT and CDR2 is YENEEA. This CDR3 comprises 13 residues. CDR3 sequence reads: CASSPQGADFLHF. CDR3 nucleotide sequence: TGTGCCAGCAGTCCTCAGGGGGCGGATTTCCTCCACTTT.

In DNA, the CDR3 is TGTGCCATCAGTGATGACGGGGAAACCTACGAGCAGTACTTC. Encoded protein: CAISDDGETYEQYF. This rearrangement joins TRBV10-3 to TRBJ2-7; possible D gene TRBD2, 5 bases. CDR1 is ENHRY and CDR2 is SYGVKD in the germline V gene. Trimming pared 3 bases from V and 2 bases from J, leaving 11 bases between. CDR3 length equals 14 residues.

The sample holds one count of this clone. V and J are TRBV4-2 and TRBJ2-2, with D uncertain. The CDR3 length is 13 residues. Trimming pared 2 bases from V and 4 bases from J, leaving 5 bases between. Germline V gene data show CDR1 as LGHNA and CDR2 as YNFKEQ. CDR3 in amino acids: CASSQPRTGELFF. The CDR3 coding sequence is TGTGCCAGCAGCCAACCTCGCACCGGGGAGCTGTTTTTT.

This clone was picked up one time. The V and J genes are TRBV19 and TRBJ1-1, with 7 nucleotides matching TRBD1. Per germline, CDR1 LNHDA and CDR2 SQIVND (reference sequence). This CDR3 is built from 15 residues. V lost 7 bases, J lost 0 bases, and 8 bases stayed unmatched. CDR3: CASTPDRDVNTEAFF. CDR3 DNA: TGTGCCAGTACCCCTGACAGGGATGTGAACACTGAAGCTTTCTTT.

V is TRBV18 and J is TRBJ2-5; 10 bases fit TRBD2. V shed 2 bases and J 4 bases; nucleotides not matched to a gene: 4. This CDR3 has 15 residues. Germline CDR1 KGHSH, CDR2 LQKENI. The CDR3 nucleotides read TGTGCCAGCTCACCATCTAGCGGGAGACCAGAGACCCAGTACTTC. Translating gives CASSPSSGRPETQYF.

The genes are TRBV25-1 and TRBJ1-1; no clear D. With 8 bases removed from V and 1 base from J, the gap between germline ends came to 17 bases. Germline V gene data show CDR1 as MGHDK and CDR2 as SYGVNS. The CDR3 loop spans 15 amino acids. This CDR3 reads CASEQWQAGNTEAFF. In DNA form, the CDR3 reads TGTGCCAGCGAGCAGTGGCAGGCTGGGAACACTGAAGCTTTCTTT.

The V gene is TRBV6-5, the J gene TRBJ1-1; D may be TRBD1 (6 bases). The germline V and J ends were trimmed by 8 bases and 5 bases, with 21 bases remaining between them. Germline-derived CDR1 and CDR2 are MNHEY and SVGAGI. There are 15 residues in the CDR3. In DNA form, the CDR3 reads TGTGCCAGCGTGTACGGCGAGGGGGGGCAAACTGAAGCTTTCTTT. This gives the protein CASVYGEGGQTEAFF.

The rearrangement uses TRBV19 and TRBJ1-1, with a weak D call TRBD1 (6 bases). Germline CDR1 LNHDA, CDR2 SQIVND (reference sequence). V lost 10 bases, J lost 5 bases, and 17 bases lay in between. CDR3 size: 13 residues. The CDR3 DNA sequence: TGTGCCACCCGACAGGCCGGTGATACTGAAGCTTTCTTT. Translating it yields CATRQAGDTEAFF.